The 24 T cell receptor beta chains below were found in one sample sequenced in a study of cytomegalovirus exposure and HLA in healthy donors. Here immunoSEQ multiplex PCR was the method, and the copy in TCRdb shows in-frame clones only, minus some. This repertoire shows 250,000 to 350,000 clones, around 90% found once; its top ten account for over 0.9%. Sequenced material: PBMCs. These receptors originate from a young man in good health and CMV-seronegative.

The genes are TRBV29-1 and TRBJ2-7; weak D call: TRBD1 (6 bases). Germline V gene lookup returns CDR1 SQVTM and CDR2 ANQGSEA. CDR3 length: 13 amino acids. Trimming removed 3 bases at V and 6 bases at J, with 15 bases between. CDR3 DNA: TGCAGCGTTGAGAGGGGGAAGGGACGCGAGCAGTACTTC. This gives the protein CSVERGKGREQYF.

The chain recombines TRBV18 with TRBJ2-7; TRBD2 matches 9 bases. The J segment lost 5 bases and the V segment lost 0 bases, leaving 2 bases of the junction unmatched. The V gene's germline CDR1 is KGHSH and CDR2 LQKENI. The CDR3 runs to 14 residues. The CDR3: CASSPPRTSDEQYF. The CDR3 DNA reads TGTGCCAGCTCACCACCCAGGACTAGCGACGAGCAGTACTTC.

This clone was seen a handful of times. The rearrangement joins TRBV30 to TRBJ1-6; 8 bases are a match to TRBD1. V lost 5 bases to trimming and J lost 8 bases; unmatched junction nucleotides: 5. The CDR3 is made up of 13 amino acids. The germline V gene encodes CDR1 GTSNPN and CDR2 SVGIG (reference sequence). This chain's CDR3 is CAWARGRDSPLHF. In DNA, the CDR3 is TGTGCCTGGGCCAGGGGGCGGGATTCACCCCTCCACTTT.

This clone was counted between two and nine times. The chain has TRBV27 and TRBJ2-7; the D gene is possibly TRBD1 (6 bases). Trimming took off 0 bases at V and 2 bases at J, with 8 bases between the two ends. This CDR3 is 14 amino acids long. The germline gives CDR1 MNHEY, CDR2 SMNVEV (reference sequence). CDR3 sequence reads: CASSLSRQAYEQYF. CDR3 in DNA: TGTGCCAGCAGTTTATCCCGACAGGCCTACGAGCAGTACTTC.

The chain couples TRBV19 to TRBJ1-5; D is undetermined. Germline V CDR1 and CDR2: LNHDA, SQIVND (reference sequence). The CDR3 is 13 residues long. V was cut by 6 bases and J by 0 bases, with 6 bases left in between. The CDR3 region has the DNA TGTGCCAGTAGGTTGTATAGCAATCAGCCCCAGCATTTT. It specifies CASRLYSNQPQHF.

This chain joins TRBV30 and TRBJ1-5; TRBD1 aligns across 8 bases. Germline loops: CDR1 GTSNPN, CDR2 SVGIG (reference sequence). The V segment lost 2 bases and the J segment 7 bases; nucleotides outside the gene matches: 10. This CDR3 contains 15 residues. As DNA, the CDR3 is TGTGCCTGGAGTAAACGGGCAGGGGGCGCCCAGCCCCAGCATTTT. It encodes CAWSKRAGGAQPQHF.

This rearrangement joins TRBV5-1 to TRBJ2-3; 7 bases map to TRBD2. J lost 4 bases, V lost 0 bases, and 8 bases had no gene match. This CDR3 region has 16 residues. The germline gives CDR1 SGHRS, CDR2 YFSETQ. CDR3 nucleotide sequence: TGCGCCAGCAGCTTGGAATCTAGCGGCCCCTCAGATACGCAGTATTTT. This encodes CASSLESSGPSDTQYF.

This chain joins TRBV10-2 and TRBJ2-2; TRBD2 agrees at 10 bases. V lost 4 bases, J lost 8 bases, and 7 bases stayed unmatched. Looked up from germline, CDR1 is WSHSY and CDR2 is SAAADI. This CDR3 contains 15 residues. For the CDR3, the DNA is TGCGCCAGCAGTGCTAGCGGGGGCTCGGTAGGGGAGCTGTTTTTT. This sequence encodes CASSASGGSVGELFF.

The chain couples TRBV2 to TRBJ1-2, with D unclear. Trimming took off 2 bases at V and 3 bases at J, with 7 bases between the two ends. CDR3 length: 13 amino acids. Germline values: CDR1 SNHLY, CDR2 FYNNEI. CDR3 in amino acids: CASSETRDYGYTF. In DNA, the CDR3 is TGTGCCAGCAGTGAAACGCGGGACTATGGCTACACCTTC.

The V call is TRBV7-9, the J call TRBJ1-2; D is possibly TRBD1 (6 bases). Germline V gene sequence: CDR1 SEHNR, CDR2 FQNEAQ (reference sequence). V lost 0 bases and J 4 bases, leaving 15 bases between the germline ends. CDR3 length: 16 amino acids. The CDR3 reads CASSLASGGVGYGYTF. The CDR3 DNA reads TGTGCCAGCAGCTTAGCGTCTGGGGGCGTCGGCTATGGCTACACCTTC.

The chain couples TRBV19 to TRBJ2-1, with D possibly TRBD2 on 5 matching bases. Trimming removed 1 base from V and 2 bases from J, with 9 bases in between. CDR3 size: 15 residues. Germline V gene lookup returns CDR1 LNHDA and CDR2 SQIVND (reference sequence). CDR3 loop: CASSIGTVTYNEQFF. The CDR3 nucleotides are TGTGCCAGTAGTATAGGGACTGTCACCTACAATGAGCAGTTCTTC.

V gene TRBV5-4 combines with J gene TRBJ2-7; 10 bases agree with TRBD1. This CDR3 comprises 14 residues. Germline assignment: CDR1 SGHNT and CDR2 YYREEE (reference sequence). The V and J ends lost 4 bases and 2 bases, in that order; junction bases with no gene match: 3. CDR3: CASSHGQGAYEQYF. The CDR3 nucleotides are TGTGCCAGCAGCCACGGACAGGGGGCCTACGAGCAGTACTTC.

The chain has TRBV5-1 and TRBJ1-1; tentatively, D is TRBD1 (5 bases). CDR1 SGHRS and CDR2 YFSETQ come from the germline V gene. Trimming left V 4 bases short and J 2 bases short, with 21 bases between. This CDR3 has 17 residues. In DNA, the CDR3 is TGCGCCAGCAGCGGGGGGGATCTCACCTACCCCAACACTGAAGCTTTCTTT. This gives the protein CASSGGDLTYPNTEAFF.

The chain couples TRBV19 to TRBJ2-2, with TRBD1 matching over 10 bases. In germline, CDR1 is LNHDA, CDR2 SQIVND (reference sequence). Trimming took 2 bases from V and 4 from J; bases not matched to a gene: 1. There are 15 residues in the CDR3. The CDR3 reads CASSIRTGGTGELFF. For the CDR3, the DNA is TGTGCCAGTAGTATAAGGACAGGGGGCACCGGGGAGCTGTTTTTT.

Turning to this clone: This CDR3 is also generated by other DNA sequences in the sample. The chain joins TRBV9 to TRBJ1-3; D not certain. This CDR3 region has 14 residues. The V and J ends lost 0 bases and 2 bases respectively, with 6 bases between them. The germline V gene encodes CDR1 SGDLS and CDR2 YYNGEE. CDR3 sequence: CASSVAGTGNTIYF. As DNA, the CDR3 is TGTGCCAGCAGCGTAGCGGGAACTGGAAACACCATATATTTT.

In DNA, the CDR3 is TGTGCCAGCAGCTGGGGGGACAGGGGTCTTAGTGAGCAGTTCTTC. Its protein is CASSWGDRGLSEQFF. The chain uses TRBV5-4 and TRBJ2-1; the match to TRBD1 covers 10 bases. J lost 9 bases, V lost 3 bases, and 9 bases had no gene match. The CDR3 contains 15 residues. In germline, CDR1 is SGHNT, CDR2 YYREEE (reference sequence).

This clone came up once. The V and J genes are TRBV4-1 and TRBJ2-5; 8 nucleotides align to TRBD2. Germline V lookup: CDR1 MGHRA, CDR2 YSYEKL. CDR3 size: 16 residues. The junction had 9 bases not matched to a gene; V was cut back by 2 bases and J by 4 bases. CDR3 region: CASSQTPGLGSETQYF. The CDR3 bases are TGCGCCAGCAGCCAAACCCCGGGACTAGGGTCAGAGACCCAGTACTTC.

This clone turned up a few times. This rearrangement joins TRBV6-1 to TRBJ2-7; D might be TRBD2 (7 bases). The CDR3 is 12 amino acids. Germline-derived CDR1 and CDR2 are MNHNS and SASEGT. Trimming removed 3 bases from V and 6 bases from J, with 9 bases in between. The CDR3 coding sequence is TGTGCCAGCAGTGAGGGGGGGCTCGAGCAGTACTTC. Protein sequence: CASSEGGLEQYF.

The chain joins TRBV29-1 to TRBJ2-1; D is unclear. The germline gives CDR1 SQVTM, CDR2 ANQGSEA. CDR3 length: 13 amino acids. V lost 1 base, J lost 6 bases, and 10 bases lay in between. CDR3 DNA: TGCAGCGTTGAAGTGGAGAAATCCAATGAGCAGTTCTTC. Amino acid sequence: CSVEVEKSNEQFF.

The rearrangement joins TRBV5-6 to TRBJ1-3, with TRBD1 matching 10 bases. The CDR3 consists of 14 residues. V lost 1 base and J lost 10; bases outside the gene matches: 5. Germline CDR1 reads SGHDT; CDR2 reads YYEEEE. CDR3 coding DNA: TGTGCCAGCAGCTTGAGACGACAGGGGGCAACCATATATTTT. As protein: CASSLRRQGATIYF.

This clone was observed a handful of times. The chain recombines TRBV6-5 with TRBJ1-2, with 7 bases that match TRBD1. Germline CDR1 is MNHEY and CDR2 is SVGAGI. Losses at the gene ends were 6 bases for V and 0 bases for J; bases not matched to a gene: 4. The CDR3 is made up of 14 amino acids. The CDR3: CASSEDRANYGYTF. In DNA, the CDR3 is TGTGCCAGCAGCGAAGACAGGGCTAACTATGGCTACACCTTC.

The chain employs TRBV6-1 and TRBJ1-5; D is uncertain. The CDR3 covers 13 residues. The ends were cut back, 3 bases at V and 4 bases at J, with 7 bases in the middle. The germline V gene has CDR1 MNHNS and CDR2 SASEGT. CDR3 bases: TGTGCCAGCAGTGATTTTATTAATCAGCCCCAGCATTTT. It encodes CASSDFINQPQHF.

CDR3 protein: CASSTRQGNTEAFF. DNA for the CDR3: TGCGCCAGCAGCACGCGACAGGGGAACACTGAAGCTTTCTTT. The chain couples TRBV5-1 to TRBJ1-1; 7 bases are shared with TRBD1. Trimming removed 4 bases from V and 1 base from J; junction bases left unmatched: 4. Looked up from germline, CDR1 is SGHRS and CDR2 is YFSETQ. The CDR3 totals 14 residues.

The rearrangement links TRBV30 to TRBJ1-1; 9 bases line up with TRBD1. Per the germline V gene, CDR1 is GTSNPN and CDR2 is SVGIG (reference sequence). J gave up 9 bases and V 0 bases, and 11 bases lay outside the gene matches. The CDR3 runs to 15 residues. The CDR3 spells CAWSVVRTGGPKAFF. The CDR3 bases are TGTGCCTGGAGTGTAGTTCGAACAGGGGGCCCCAAAGCTTTCTTT.